This TCR beta chain was identified during a study of radiotherapy plus CTLA-4 blockade in lung cancer. TCRdb keeps only in-frame clones here, not all; method: immunoSEQ multiplex PCR. This table holds approximately 65,000 clones, around 77% found once. Germline CDR1 reads SGHRS; CDR2 reads YFSETQ. V was clipped by 2 bases and J by 4 bases; unmatched bases: 2. This CDR3 has 15 amino acids. The chain links TRBV5-1 to TRBJ1-5; 11 bases are a match to TRBD1. This receptor was obtained from a human donor with non-small cell lung cancer who had a complete response to radiotherapy plus ipilimumab. The sequencing here drew on peripheral blood, taken from a patient treated with radiotherapy plus ipilimumab. CDR3 sequence: CASSFGTGGNQPQHF. Here the CDR3 DNA reads TGCGCCAGCAGCTTCGGGACAGGGGGGAATCAGCCCCAGCATTTT.